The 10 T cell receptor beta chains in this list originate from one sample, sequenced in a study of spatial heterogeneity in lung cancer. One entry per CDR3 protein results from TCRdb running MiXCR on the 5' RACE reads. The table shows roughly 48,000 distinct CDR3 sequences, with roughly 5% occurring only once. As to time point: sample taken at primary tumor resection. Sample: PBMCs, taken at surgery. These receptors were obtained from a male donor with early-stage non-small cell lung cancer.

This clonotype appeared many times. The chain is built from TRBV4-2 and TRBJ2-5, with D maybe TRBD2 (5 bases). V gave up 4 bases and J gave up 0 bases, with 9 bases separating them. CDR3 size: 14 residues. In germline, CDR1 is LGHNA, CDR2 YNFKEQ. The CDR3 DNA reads TGTGCCAGCAGCCGGACTCTGTACCAAGAGACCCAGTACTTC. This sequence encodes CASSRTLYQETQYF.

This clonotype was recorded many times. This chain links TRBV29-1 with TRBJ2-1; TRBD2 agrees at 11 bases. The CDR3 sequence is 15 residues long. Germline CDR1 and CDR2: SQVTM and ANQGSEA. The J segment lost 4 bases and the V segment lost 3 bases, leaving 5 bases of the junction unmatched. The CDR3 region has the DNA TGCAGCGTTGAGGCGGGACTAGCGGTATACAATGAGCAGTTCTTC. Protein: CSVEAGLAVYNEQFF.

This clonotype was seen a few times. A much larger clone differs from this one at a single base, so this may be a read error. DNA for the CDR3: TGTGCCAACAGTCGGACAGGGCCTAGCAATCAGCCCCAGCATTTT. It encodes CANSRTGPSNQPQHF. V and J are TRBV6-1 and TRBJ1-5, with 8 positions matching TRBD1. Per the germline V gene, CDR1 is MNHNS and CDR2 is SASEGT. This CDR3 has 15 amino acids.

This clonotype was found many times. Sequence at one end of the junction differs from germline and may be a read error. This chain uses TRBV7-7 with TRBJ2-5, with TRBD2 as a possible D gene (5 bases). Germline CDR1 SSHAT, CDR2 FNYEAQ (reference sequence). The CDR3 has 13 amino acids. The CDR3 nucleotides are TGTGCTAGCAGCTTAGCCGGGGTCGAGACCCAGTACTTC. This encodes CASSLAGVETQYF. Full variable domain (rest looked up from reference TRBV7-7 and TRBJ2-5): GAGVSQSPRYKVTKRGQDVTLRCDPISSHATLYWYQQALGQGPEFLTYFNYEAQPDKSGLPSDRFSAERPEGSISTLTIQRTEQRDSAMYRCASSLAGVETQYFGPGTRLLVL.

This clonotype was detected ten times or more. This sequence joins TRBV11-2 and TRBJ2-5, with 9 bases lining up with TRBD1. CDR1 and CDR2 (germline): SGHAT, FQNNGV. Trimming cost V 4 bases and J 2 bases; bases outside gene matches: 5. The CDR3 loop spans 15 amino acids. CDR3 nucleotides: TGTGCCAGCAGCTCTGGGACAGGGAAACAAGAGACCCAGTACTTC. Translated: CASSSGTGKQETQYF.

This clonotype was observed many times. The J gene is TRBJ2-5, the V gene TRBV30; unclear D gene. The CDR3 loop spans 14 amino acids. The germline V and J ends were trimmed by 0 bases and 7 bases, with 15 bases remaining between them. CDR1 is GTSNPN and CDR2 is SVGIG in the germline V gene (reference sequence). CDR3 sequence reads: CAWSVQGSKGTQYF. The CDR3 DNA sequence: TGTGCCTGGAGTGTACAAGGGTCCAAGGGGACCCAGTACTTC. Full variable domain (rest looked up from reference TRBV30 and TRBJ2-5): SQTIHQWPATLVQPVGSPLSLECTVEGTSNPNLYWYRQAAGRGLQLLFYSVGIGQISSEVPQNLSASRPQDRQFILSSKKLLLSDSGFYLCAWSVQGSKGTQYFGPGTRLLVL.

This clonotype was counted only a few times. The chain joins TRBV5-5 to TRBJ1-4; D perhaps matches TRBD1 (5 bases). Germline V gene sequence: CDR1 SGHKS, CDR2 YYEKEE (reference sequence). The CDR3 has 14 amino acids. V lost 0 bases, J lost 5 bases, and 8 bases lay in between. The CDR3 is CASSLEWDNEKLFF. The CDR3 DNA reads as TGTGCCAGCAGCTTGGAGTGGGACAATGAAAAACTGTTTTTT.

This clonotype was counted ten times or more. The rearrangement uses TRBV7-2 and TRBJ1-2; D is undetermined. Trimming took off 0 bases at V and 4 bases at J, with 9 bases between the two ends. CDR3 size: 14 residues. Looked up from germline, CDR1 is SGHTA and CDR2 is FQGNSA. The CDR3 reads CASSLAKTRYGYTF. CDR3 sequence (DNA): TGTGCCAGCAGCTTAGCGAAAACACGCTATGGCTACACCTTC.

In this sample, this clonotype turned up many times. The CDR3 DNA reads as TGTGCCAGCAGTTATGAAGGGGACGGCTACACCTTC. Its protein is CASSYEGDGYTF. The V call is TRBV6-5, the J call TRBJ1-2, with D possibly being TRBD1 (5 bases). Germline assignment: CDR1 MNHEY and CDR2 SVGAGI. This CDR3 is 12 amino acids long. V lost 3 bases and J lost 8, with 10 bases in between.

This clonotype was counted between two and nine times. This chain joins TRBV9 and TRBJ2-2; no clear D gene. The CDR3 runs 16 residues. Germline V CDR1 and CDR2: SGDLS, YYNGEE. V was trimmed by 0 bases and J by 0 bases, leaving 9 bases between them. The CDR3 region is CASSVEGRSNTGELFF. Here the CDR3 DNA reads TGTGCCAGCAGCGTAGAAGGAAGATCGAACACCGGGGAGCTGTTTTTT.